This T cell receptor beta chain is drawn from a study of T cells in Graves' hyperthyroidism and ophthalmopathy. V was cut by 3 bases and J by 1 base, with 13 bases left in between. The CDR3 spans 15 residues. Germline lookup yields CDR1 DFQATT and CDR2 SNEGSKA (reference sequence). The source material, RNA transcripts, was used to amplify TCR beta CDR3 regions. The HTBI primer set was used in a first-round RT-PCR of the TCR CDR3. TCRdb ran MiXCR on the multiplex PCR reads and lists one entry per CDR3 protein. The sample shows roughly 500,000 distinct CDR3 sequences, 40% to 55% of them seen only once. The chain carries TRBV20-1 and TRBJ1-3, with D perhaps matching TRBD1 (5 bases). The source of this sequence is an adult woman with Graves' disease, either hyperthyroidism or ophthalmopathy (not recorded which). The specimen was peripheral blood or thyroid tissue (not recorded which). The CDR3 nucleotides read TGCAGTGCTAGTGACGGGGCGGTGTCTGGAAACACCATATATTTT. Protein product: CSASDGAVSGNTIYF.